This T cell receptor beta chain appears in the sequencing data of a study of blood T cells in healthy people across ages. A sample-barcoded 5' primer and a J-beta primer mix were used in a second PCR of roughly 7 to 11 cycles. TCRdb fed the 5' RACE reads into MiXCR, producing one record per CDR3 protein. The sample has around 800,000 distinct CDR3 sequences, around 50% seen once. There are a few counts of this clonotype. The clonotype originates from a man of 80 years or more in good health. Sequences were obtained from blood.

The DNA of the CDR3 is TGTGCCAGCAGCCAAGATGGGGGTCGGCAGCATGGCTACACCTTC. It encodes CASSQDGGRQHGYTF. The chain has TRBV4-2 and TRBJ1-2, with D tentatively TRBD1 (5 bases). Germline lookup yields CDR1 LGHNA and CDR2 YNFKEQ. Trimming pared 0 bases from V and 6 bases from J, leaving 14 bases between. The CDR3 runs to 15 residues.